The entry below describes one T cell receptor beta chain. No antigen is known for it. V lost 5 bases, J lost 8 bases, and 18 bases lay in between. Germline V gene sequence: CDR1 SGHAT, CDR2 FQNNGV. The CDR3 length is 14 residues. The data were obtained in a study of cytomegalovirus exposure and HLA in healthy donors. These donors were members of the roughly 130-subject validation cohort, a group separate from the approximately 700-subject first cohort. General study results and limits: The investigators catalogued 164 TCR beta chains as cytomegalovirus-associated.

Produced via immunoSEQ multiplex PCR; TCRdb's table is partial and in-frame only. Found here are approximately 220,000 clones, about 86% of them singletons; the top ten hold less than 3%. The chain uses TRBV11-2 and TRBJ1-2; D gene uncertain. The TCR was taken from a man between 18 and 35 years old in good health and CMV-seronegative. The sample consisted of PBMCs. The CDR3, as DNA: TGTGCCAGCAGCCGTGGGGAGGGCCCCGAGGGCTACACCTTC. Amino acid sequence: CASSRGEGPEGYTF. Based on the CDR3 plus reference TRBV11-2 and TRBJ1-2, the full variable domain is EAGVAQSPRYKIIEKRQSVAFWCNPISGHATLYWYQQILGQGPKLLIQFQNNGVVDDSQLPKDRFSAERLKGVDSTLKIQPAKLEDSAVYLCASSRGEGPEGYTFGSGTRLTVV.